Listed here are 18 T cell receptor beta chains from one sample, sequenced in a study of cytomegalovirus exposure and HLA in healthy donors. The study ran its PCR with 60 Vbeta and 13 Jbeta primers. The method was immunoSEQ multiplex PCR; TCRdb's version includes in-frame clones alone and lacks a portion of them. Of about 190,000 clones in the sample, approximately 77% were seen once. The sequenced sample was PBMCs. The receptors derive from a man aged 40-50 years in good health and CMV-seropositive.

This chain connects TRBV5-1 to TRBJ2-3, with D uncertain. Germline CDR1 is SGHRS and CDR2 is YFSETQ. The CDR3 runs to 13 residues. Trimming pared 5 bases from V and 2 bases from J, leaving 9 bases between. In nucleotides, the CDR3 is TGCGCCAGCAGGCCTACTACCACAGATACGCAGTATTTT. Amino acid sequence: CASRPTTTDTQYF.

The chain carries TRBV28 and TRBJ2-7; 7 bases match TRBD1. Per germline, CDR1 MDHEN and CDR2 SYDVKM. The CDR3 has 16 residues. V dropped 9 bases and J dropped 2; count of bases not matched to a gene: 16. CDR3 amino acids: CARARFGDRLPYEQYF. Written as DNA, the CDR3 is TGTGCCAGAGCACGATTCGGGGACAGACTGCCCTACGAGCAGTACTTC.

This chain connects TRBV6-5 to TRBJ1-6, with D possibly TRBD1 on 6 matching bases. Germline CDR1 MNHEY, CDR2 SVGAGI. V lost 5 bases, J lost 10 bases, and 15 bases lay in between. CDR3 size: 14 residues. As DNA, the CDR3 is TGTGCCAGCAGTCTTACAGGGCTTGGCTCACCCCTCCACTTT. It translates to CASSLTGLGSPLHF.

This chain uses TRBV19 with TRBJ2-3; D is ambiguous. Deletions cut 3 bases from V and 0 bases from J, with 13 bases between. CDR1 and CDR2 (germline): LNHDA, SQIVND (reference sequence). The CDR3 consists of 16 residues. The CDR3 region is CASSIGVAPSTDTQYF. In nucleotides, the CDR3 is TGTGCCAGTAGTATTGGTGTGGCTCCTAGCACAGATACGCAGTATTTT. Together with reference TRBV19 and TRBJ2-3, the CDR3 gives the full variable domain: DGGITQSPKYLFRKEGQNVTLSCEQNLNHDAMYWYRQDPGQGLRLIYYSQIVNDFQKGDIAEGYSVSREKKESFPLTVTSAQKNPTAFYLCASSIGVAPSTDTQYFGPGTRLTVL.

This chain links TRBV10-3 with TRBJ1-1, with D possibly matching TRBD1 (5 bases). V lost 1 base and J lost 5, with 8 bases in between. The CDR3 extends over 13 amino acids. Germline V gene lookup returns CDR1 ENHRY and CDR2 SYGVKD. The CDR3 protein is CAISEYQGTEAFF. For the CDR3, the DNA is TGTGCCATCAGTGAGTATCAGGGTACTGAAGCTTTCTTT.

The CDR3 DNA reads TGTGCCAGCAGCCCCCCCCCGGGACAGGGGGCGGACGAGCAGTACTTC. It yields the protein CASSPPPGQGADEQYF. This sequence joins TRBV5-4 and TRBJ2-7; 12 positions match TRBD1. V shed 4 bases, J shed 5 bases, and the junction held 10 bases outside the gene matches. There are 16 residues in the CDR3. In germline, CDR1 is SGHNT, CDR2 YYREEE (reference sequence).

Only one count was recorded for this clone. Only one base separates this from a far larger clonotype, so it likely reflects a read error. This sequence joins TRBV28 and TRBJ1-4, with D uncertain. Germline V gene sequence: CDR1 MDHEN, CDR2 SYDVKM. This CDR3 comprises 16 residues. DNA of the CDR3: TGTGCCAGCAGTTTAGTCTCCGCGGGAACTAATGAAAAACTGCTTTTT. This sequence encodes CASSLVSAGTNEKLLF. Supplemented by reference TRBV28 and TRBJ1-4, the full variable domain reads DVKVTQSSRYLVKRTGEKVFLECVQDMDHENMFWYRQDPGLGLRLIYFSYDVKMKEKGDIPEGYSVSREKKERFSLILESASTNQTSMYLCASSLVSAGTNEKLLFGSGTQLSVL.

V gene TRBV6-5 combines with J gene TRBJ2-3; a possible D gene is TRBD2 (5 bases). Per the germline V gene, CDR1 is MNHEY and CDR2 is SVGAGI. Deletions cut 6 bases from V and 6 bases from J, with 19 bases between. The CDR3 length is 15 residues. CDR3: CASRDEGSARDTQYF. The CDR3 DNA reads as TGTGCCAGCAGAGATGAGGGTAGCGCTAGGGATACGCAGTATTTT.

This clone has more than one count but fewer than ten. This chain joins TRBV5-1 and TRBJ2-3; 8 bases align to TRBD1. CDR3 length: 14 residues. The V gene end was trimmed by 1 base and the J gene end by 5 bases; junction bases not matched to a gene: 3. Per the germline V gene, CDR1 is SGHRS and CDR2 is YFSETQ. DNA for the CDR3: TGCGCCAGCAGCTTGCAGGGGGCGAGAGATACGCAGTATTTT. Translating it yields CASSLQGARDTQYF.

The CDR3 loop is CAWSVTRVAGYTF. DNA for the CDR3: TGTGCCTGGAGTGTGACCAGGGTAGCTGGCTACACCTTC. The chain joins TRBV30 to TRBJ1-2; the D gene is possibly TRBD1 (5 bases). There are 13 residues in the CDR3. Trimming removed 0 bases from V and 7 bases from J, with 12 bases in between. Germline lookup yields CDR1 GTSNPN and CDR2 SVGIG (reference sequence).

This chain joins TRBV6-1 and TRBJ2-7; TRBD2 matches at 7 bases. Germline assignment: CDR1 MNHNS and CDR2 SASEGT. The length of the CDR3 is 14 residues. J was trimmed by 8 bases and V by 6 bases; bases with no gene match: 13. CDR3: CASSGLDTTSKQYF. CDR3 DNA sequence: TGTGCCAGCAGCGGACTAGATACTACGAGTAAGCAGTACTTC.

This chain uses TRBV5-6 with TRBJ1-2; TRBD1 is a possible D gene (6 bases). The V gene lost 4 bases and the J gene lost 5 bases, with 15 bases spanning the gap. Germline CDR1 reads SGHDT; CDR2 reads YYEEEE. This CDR3 is built from 14 residues. CDR3 bases: TGTGCCAGCAGCGCCGGGCAGGGGCCTTATGGCTACACCTTC. It translates to CASSAGQGPYGYTF.

The V call is TRBV27, the J call TRBJ2-7, with 10 bases lining up with TRBD2. CDR1 MNHEY and CDR2 SMNVEV come from the germline V gene (reference sequence). The V and J ends lost 7 bases and 6 bases, in that order; junction bases with no gene match: 9. This CDR3 is built from 14 residues. CDR3 sequence: CASKTSGDLREQYF. Here the CDR3 DNA reads TGTGCCAGCAAAACTAGCGGGGACCTCCGCGAGCAGTACTTC.

The chain links TRBV6-5 to TRBJ1-2; 7 bases align to TRBD1. CDR1 and CDR2 (germline): MNHEY, SVGAGI. The V gene end was trimmed by 2 bases and the J gene end by 8 bases; junction bases not matched to a gene: 8. The CDR3 has 14 amino acids. This CDR3 is CASSYITGVGGYTF. The CDR3 DNA reads TGTGCCAGCAGTTACATCACAGGGGTGGGAGGCTACACCTTC.

V gene TRBV10-1 combines with J gene TRBJ2-4; D is perhaps TRBD2 (5 bases). Trimming pared 3 bases from V and 0 bases from J, leaving 21 bases between. The CDR3 has 19 residues. In germline, CDR1 is WNHNN, CDR2 SYGVQD (reference sequence). In nucleotides, the CDR3 is TGCGCCAGCAGTGATCCTCAGGCGGGCGCAACGCTAGCCAAAAACATTCAGTACTTC. This encodes CASSDPQAGATLAKNIQYF.

The chain joins TRBV27 to TRBJ2-7, with TRBD1 as a possible D gene (5 bases). Germline V gene data show CDR1 as MNHEY and CDR2 as SMNVEV (reference sequence). The CDR3 spans 14 residues. V was cut by 6 bases and J by 3 bases, with 15 bases left in between. CDR3 DNA sequence: TGTGCCAGCAGAGCCCAGGGTAGGAGCTACGAGCAGTACTTC. This encodes CASRAQGRSYEQYF.

The chain uses TRBV7-8 and TRBJ1-2; D may be TRBD1 (6 bases). The CDR3 length is 15 residues. Germline V gene sequence: CDR1 SGHVS, CDR2 FQNEAQ. V lost 1 base and J 1 base, leaving 10 bases between the germline ends. CDR3 nucleotide sequence: TGTGCCAGCAGCTTAGTTCCAGGGGATAACTATGGCTACACCTTC. Translating it yields CASSLVPGDNYGYTF. The variable domain in full, with the rest retrieved from reference TRBV7-8 and TRBJ1-2, is GAGVSQSPRYKVAKRGQDVALRCDPISGHVSLFWYQQALGQGPEFLTYFQNEAQLDKSGLPSDRFFAERPEGSVSTLKIQRTQQEDSAVYLCASSLVPGDNYGYTFGSGTRLTVV.

The gene calls are TRBV5-6 and TRBJ2-6; D is unresolved. In germline, CDR1 is SGHDT, CDR2 YYEEEE. The CDR3 covers 15 residues. With 1 base removed from V and 0 bases from J, the gap between germline ends came to 5 bases. The CDR3 DNA follows: TGTGCCAGCAGCTTGAGGAGCTCTGGGGCCAACGTCCTGACTTTC. Translated, it gives CASSLRSSGANVLTF.